This T cell receptor beta chain is drawn from a study of CD8+CD57+ T cells in acquired aplastic anemia. Genomic DNA was employed as the template in profiling TCR beta VDJ and CDR3. TCRdb re-called the reads with MiXCR, one entry per CDR3 protein. The data hold 400,000 to 450,000 distinct CDR3 sequences, with about 70% observed a single time. In germline, CDR1 is SGDLS, CDR2 YYNGEE. The length of the CDR3 is 15 residues. Trimming removed 3 bases at V and 0 bases at J, with 10 bases between. The rearrangement uses TRBV9 and TRBJ1-5; perhaps TRBD1 as D (6 bases). The material sequenced was sorted CD4+, CD8+, or CD8+CD57+ T cells (not recorded which) from PBMCs. The TCR sequence derives from a human donor in good health, serving as a control. The CDR3 sequence: CASSAQGYSNQPQHF. The DNA for the CDR3 is TGTGCCAGCAGCGCACAGGGCTATAGCAATCAGCCCCAGCATTTT.